Listed here are 5 T cell receptor beta chains from one sample, sequenced in a study of human T cells and chemical hapten exposure. Time point in this sample: patch test 2, 6 weeks after DPC sensitization. Regarding treatment: therapeutic diphenylcyclopropenone sensitization with weekly scalp DPC. TCRdb used MiXCR to reprocess the RACE reads, holding one entry per CDR3 protein. The sample has about 84,000 distinct CDR3 sequences, roughly 10% seen once. This material consisted of whole blood, taken in connection with sensitization to the hapten diphenylcyclopropenone (DPC). The receptors come from a woman between 45 and 60 years old with alopecia areata. Some clones in this sample may be carry-over from other donors' samples.

This clonotype was recorded many times. The chain recombines TRBV14 with TRBJ2-1, with 7 bases matching TRBD2. Trimming at V came to 4 bases and at J to 7 bases, leaving 10 bases not matched to a gene. Per the germline V gene, CDR1 is SGHDN and CDR2 is FVKESK. CDR3 size: 15 residues. The CDR3, as DNA: TGTGCCAGCAGCCCCCTAGCGGCCCAAGTAAATGAGCAGTTCTTC. It specifies CASSPLAAQVNEQFF.

The chain recombines TRBV18 with TRBJ2-1; D remains ambiguous. CDR1 KGHSH and CDR2 LQKENI come from the germline V gene. This CDR3 comprises 15 residues. V was cut by 3 bases and J by 7 bases, with 16 bases left in between. DNA of the CDR3: TGTGCCAGCTCACCCCCTCAAAGGAGATCAAATGAGCAGTTCTTC. It translates to CASSPPQRRSNEQFF.

This clonotype was found many times. This chain uses TRBV12-3 or TRBV12-4 with TRBJ1-1; no clear D gene. CDR3 length: 16 residues. V dropped 4 bases and J dropped 3 bases, with 18 bases sitting between them. The CDR3 spells CASSSPHGVSDTEAFF. As DNA, the CDR3 is TGTGCCAGCAGTTCCCCGCATGGGGTATCGGACACTGAAGCTTTCTTT.

The V call is TRBV20-1, the J call TRBJ2-7; 7 bases align to TRBD2. Germline CDR1 DFQATT, CDR2 SNEGSKA (reference sequence). This CDR3 region has 13 residues. The V gene end was trimmed by 0 bases and the J gene end by 3 bases; junction bases not matched to a gene: 2. This chain's CDR3 is CSARDPSGYEQYF. The CDR3 nucleotides read TGCAGTGCTAGAGATCCTAGCGGCTACGAGCAGTACTTC.

This clonotype showed up just a few times. The V gene is TRBV20-1, the J gene TRBJ2-1, with 8 bases aligning to TRBD2. The germline V gene has CDR1 DFQATT and CDR2 SNEGSKA (reference sequence). This CDR3 region has 12 residues. Unmatched junction bases numbered 3, after V lost 6 bases and J lost 5 bases. CDR3 DNA: TGCAGTGCCCTAGCGGGCGACAATGAGCAGTTCTTC. Encoded protein: CSALAGDNEQFF.